What follows is one TCR beta chain and its context. The data were obtained in a study of breast tumors, draining lymph nodes, adjacent tissues. V was trimmed by 2 bases and J by 4 bases, leaving 14 bases between them. Germline CDR1 SGHAT, CDR2 FQNNGV. CDR3 size: 15 residues. The lymph nodes were axillary draining lymph nodes from breast cancer patients. TCRdb redid the calling of the multiplex PCR reads with MiXCR, one entry per CDR3 protein. Of around 130,000 distinct CDR3 sequences listed, 21% are singletons. This TCR was recovered from a female donor with breast cancer. Some clones in this sample may be carry-over from other donors' samples. The chain combines TRBV11-2 with TRBJ2-5, with a weak D call TRBD1 (6 bases). Sequencing was performed on axillary lymph node tissue. The CDR3 sequence: CASSLRTGFLETQYF. The CDR3 DNA is TGTGCCAGCAGCTTACGAACAGGGTTTCTAGAGACCCAGTACTTC.